The 15 T cell receptor beta chains listed next were all sequenced from one sample in a study of Ad26.COV2.S vaccination and SARS-CoV-2 variants (dated by TCRdb to about 2021). Libraries were prepared through the immunoSEQ multiplex PCR assay. Entries here come from immuneACCESS through TCRdb and include only in-frame sequences with V and J called. Some clones fail to appear in such tables; in the studies checked, an unresolved V gene covers under half of the shortfall, and the cause of the remainder is unknown. This sample comprises 350,000 to 450,000 clones, more than 75% of them detected only once. The ten largest clones capture around 3.6% of the sample. This specimen's treatment or condition label, interpreted: some 20 received Ad26.COV2.S at low or high dose, single or two shots; five or six received placebo; per-sample allocation not given. For vaccine and placebo recipients, the sequenced repertoires came from samples collected on day 63 after the first injection.

The sequences come from peripheral blood, collected in a trial of Ad26.COV2.S vaccine versus placebo. The receptors were gathered from a person between 18 and 60 years old who received the Ad26.COV2.S COVID-19 vaccine or a placebo.

The chain recombines TRBV27 with TRBJ2-1; D is uncertain. V lost 4 bases to trimming and J lost 5 bases, with 12 bases between them. This CDR3 has 14 amino acids. Germline V gene sequence: CDR1 MNHEY, CDR2 SMNVEV (reference sequence). CDR3 amino acids: CASSSPSRDNEQFF. DNA for the CDR3: TGTGCCAGCAGTTCCCCCTCCCGGGACAATGAGCAGTTCTTC.

The V gene is TRBV11-1, the J gene TRBJ1-5, with 7 bases that match TRBD1. Trimming at V came to 4 bases and at J to 5 bases, leaving 2 bases not matched to a gene. CDR1 is SGHAT, CDR2 FQDESV, per germline (reference sequence). The CDR3 runs to 13 residues. The CDR3 protein is CASSWDRDQPQHF. The CDR3 region has the DNA TGTGCCAGCAGCTGGGACAGAGATCAGCCCCAGCATTTT.

The chain uses TRBV6-1 and TRBJ2-7; 13 bases agree with TRBD2. The CDR3 covers 15 residues. Looked up from germline, CDR1 is MNHNS and CDR2 is SASEGT. V lost 3 bases and J lost 7; bases outside the gene matches: 6. CDR3 nucleotide sequence: TGTGCCAGCAGTGACGTCGGACTAGCGGGGGAGGAGCAGTACTTC. Its translation: CASSDVGLAGEEQYF.

The chain has TRBV3-1 (or the pseudogene TRBV3-2) and TRBJ2-7; 10 bases are a match to TRBD1. The V gene end was trimmed by 4 bases and the J gene end by 7 bases; junction bases not matched to a gene: 7. Germline V gene lookup returns CDR1 LGHDT and CDR2 YNNKEL (reference sequence). The CDR3 consists of 14 residues. CDR3 nucleotides: TGTGCCAGCAGCCCCGGACAGGGGGGAGGGGAGCAGTACTTC. Its translation is CASSPGQGGGEQYF.

The V gene is TRBV6-5, the J gene TRBJ2-3; D is undetermined. The ends were cut back, 5 bases at V and 1 base at J, with 10 bases in the middle. The CDR3 runs 14 residues. Germline CDR1 MNHEY, CDR2 SVGAGI. The CDR3 coding sequence is TGTGCCAGCAGTAGCTCGGGCCGCACAGATACGCAGTATTTT. Protein sequence: CASSSSGRTDTQYF.

The rearrangement joins TRBV7-2 to TRBJ2-3, with 10 bases identical to TRBD2. Germline CDR1 SGHTA, CDR2 FQGNSA. V shed 8 bases and J 7 bases; nucleotides not matched to a gene: 12. This CDR3 is 15 amino acids long. CDR3 sequence: CASLIQRGGMHTQYF. The DNA of the CDR3 is TGTGCCAGCCTTATTCAGCGGGGGGGAATGCATACGCAGTATTTT.

The chain carries TRBV10-2 and TRBJ1-4; 9 positions match TRBD1. The CDR3 has 15 residues. V was pared by 6 bases and J by 4 bases, with 6 bases of the junction left unmatched. Germline-derived CDR1 and CDR2 are WSHSY and SAAADI. The CDR3 sequence: CASRTGQGINEKLFF. The CDR3 DNA reads TGCGCCAGCAGAACCGGACAGGGGATTAATGAAAAACTGTTTTTT.

This chain uses TRBV6-1 with TRBJ1-2; D not certain. CDR1 is MNHNS, CDR2 SASEGT, per germline. The CDR3 contains 13 residues. V was pared by 1 base and J by 5 bases, with 8 bases between. CDR3 sequence (DNA): TGTGCCAGCAGTGAAGGGAGTATGTATGGCTACACCTTC. It specifies CASSEGSMYGYTF.

The chain employs TRBV25-1 and TRBJ1-4; D gene ambiguous. Germline V gene sequence: CDR1 MGHDK, CDR2 SYGVNS. V shed 4 bases and J shed 0 bases, with 9 bases lying between them. The length of the CDR3 is 15 residues. CDR3 bases: TGTGCCAGCAGTGGGGTTGGGGCAACTAATGAAAAACTGTTTTTT. It translates to CASSGVGATNEKLFF.

The chain combines TRBV7-8 with TRBJ2-3; the match to TRBD1 covers 7 bases. This CDR3 has 15 amino acids. The germline V gene has CDR1 SGHVS and CDR2 FQNEAQ. The J segment lost 2 bases and the V segment lost 5 bases, leaving 7 bases of the junction unmatched. CDR3 sequence: CASSARQGPTDTQYF. The CDR3 coding sequence is TGTGCCAGCAGCGCTCGACAGGGCCCCACAGATACGCAGTATTTT.

The chain combines TRBV15 with TRBJ1-2; TRBD1 might be the D (5 bases). The CDR3 is 14 amino acids. Germline V CDR1 and CDR2: LNHNV, YYDKDF (reference sequence). Deletions cut 0 bases from V and 8 bases from J, with 13 bases between. CDR3 bases: TGTGCCACCAGCAGAGATCTTGTTCAGGGAGGCTACACCTTC. It codes for CATSRDLVQGGYTF.

V usage is TRBV6-1 and J usage is TRBJ1-2; TRBD1 might be the D (6 bases). The CDR3 sequence is 13 residues long. CDR1 and CDR2 (germline): MNHNS, SASEGT. Trimming removed 3 bases from V and 6 bases from J, with 11 bases in between. The CDR3 spells CASSDKAGDGYTF. DNA of the CDR3: TGTGCCAGCAGTGATAAAGCAGGGGATGGCTACACCTTC.

The chain joins TRBV4-2 to TRBJ2-2, with TRBD1 matching over 7 bases. The CDR3 is 15 residues long. V was clipped by 2 bases and J by 5 bases; unmatched bases: 5. CDR1 and CDR2 from the germline V gene are LGHNA and YNFKEQ. CDR3: CASSQTDRKTGELFF. In DNA, the CDR3 is TGTGCCAGCAGCCAAACGGACAGGAAAACCGGGGAGCTGTTTTTT.

The V and J genes are TRBV6-5 and TRBJ1-5; D call uncertain. The V and J ends lost 0 bases and 0 bases respectively, with 6 bases between them. Germline CDR1 reads MNHEY; CDR2 reads SVGAGI. This CDR3 is 15 amino acids long. The DNA of the CDR3 is TGTGCCAGCAGTTACTCGTGGGATAGCAATCAGCCCCAGCATTTT. Translated: CASSYSWDSNQPQHF.

The V call is TRBV19, the J call TRBJ1-2; the D is unclear. Germline values: CDR1 LNHDA, CDR2 SQIVND (reference sequence). V was cut by 3 bases and J by 4 bases, with 9 bases left in between. The CDR3 sequence is 13 residues long. CDR3 nucleotide sequence: TGTGCCAGTAGTATGCGAGGTTTCTATGGCTACACCTTC. It translates to CASSMRGFYGYTF.